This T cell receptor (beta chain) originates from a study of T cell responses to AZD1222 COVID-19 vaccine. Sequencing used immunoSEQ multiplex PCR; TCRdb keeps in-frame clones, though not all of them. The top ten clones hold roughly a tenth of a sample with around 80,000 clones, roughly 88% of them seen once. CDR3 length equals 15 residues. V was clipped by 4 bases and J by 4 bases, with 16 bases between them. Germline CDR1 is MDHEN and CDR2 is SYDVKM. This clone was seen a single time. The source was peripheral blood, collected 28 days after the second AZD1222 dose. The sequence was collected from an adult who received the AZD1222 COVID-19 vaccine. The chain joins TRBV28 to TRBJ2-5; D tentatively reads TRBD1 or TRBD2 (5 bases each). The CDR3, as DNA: TGTGCCAGCAGTTGGGGGACCCACGGACGAGAGACCCAGTACTTC. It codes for CASSWGTHGRETQYF.